The T cell receptor beta chain under discussion was sequenced for a study of blood T cell repertoires in COVID-19. On the study more broadly: Samples of COVID-19 (acute and convalescent) were obtained from the United States, Italy and Spain. Sources were T cells, B-cell-depleted T cells, or PBMCs; the material itself was cDNA or gDNA.

Original processing methods: Scientists estimated how many nucleated cells there were by amplifying reference gene primers. Only in-frame clones appear in the TCRdb table, and some are missing; sequencing was by immunoSEQ multiplex PCR. Clone size and the V and J calls come from that table; the DNA yielded D and trimming. The sample holds about 120,000 clones, 75% to 90% seen once. Germline-derived CDR1 and CDR2 are SGHVS and FNYEAQ. This CDR3 has 15 amino acids. Trimming shortened V by 1 base and J by 5 bases, and 12 bases separated the two germline ends. The origin of this receptor is a man aged 65 to 79 with active or convalescent COVID-19. Sequencing input: peripheral blood. The chain employs TRBV7-6 and TRBJ2-1; D is uncertain. This chain's CDR3 is CASSLGAGSHNEQFF. The CDR3 nucleotides read TGTGCCAGCAGCTTAGGGGCAGGTTCCCACAATGAGCAGTTCTTC.